This T cell receptor (beta chain) was found in a study of blood T cell repertoires in COVID-19. This table comes from immunoSEQ multiplex PCR, and its TCRdb copy is limited to in-frame clones, with some not included. In the table there are approximately 160,000 clones, roughly 87% of which are singletons. This CDR3 has 16 residues. The germline CDR1 and CDR2 sequences are MNHEY and SMNVEV (reference sequence). Trimming left V 6 bases short and J 1 base short, with 13 bases between. Sequences were obtained from PBMCs or T cells enriched from blood (not recorded which). This sequence joins TRBV27 and TRBJ1-6, with D perhaps matching TRBD1 (6 bases). The receptor comes from a woman between 50 and 59 years old who had recovered from COVID-19. The CDR3 loop is CASRQGIASYNSPLHF. The CDR3 DNA follows: TGTGCCAGCAGGCAGGGGATAGCGTCCTATAATTCACCCCTCCACTTT.